One and the same sample provided the 28 T cell receptor beta chains below, sequenced in a study of T cell responses to AZD1222 COVID-19 vaccine. The data were produced by immunoSEQ multiplex PCR, yet TCRdb's version contains in-frame clones alone and is incomplete. The sample lists about 84,000 clones, more than 80% occurring once. The sequencing here drew on peripheral blood, taken on day 0 of AZD1222 vaccination. Every receptor here comes from an adult in good health.

The chain joins TRBV5-1 to TRBJ1-2; D call uncertain. Germline V gene lookup returns CDR1 SGHRS and CDR2 YFSETQ. The CDR3 has 14 residues. Deletions cut 4 bases from V and 0 bases from J, with 10 bases between. This chain's CDR3 is CASSRSTPNYGYTF. Written as DNA, the CDR3 is TGCGCCAGCAGCCGCTCGACACCTAACTATGGCTACACCTTC.

The chain employs TRBV5-6 and TRBJ1-3, with D perhaps TRBD1 (6 bases). The germline V gene encodes CDR1 SGHDT and CDR2 YYEEEE. V lost 3 bases and J 0 bases, leaving 19 bases between the germline ends. This CDR3 has 18 amino acids. The CDR3 reads CASSSLIDRSRSGNTIYF. CDR3 DNA sequence: TGTGCCAGCAGCTCCCTAATAGACAGGTCCCGCTCTGGAAACACCATATATTTT.

This sequence joins TRBV25-1 and TRBJ2-2; maybe TRBD1 (5 bases). The CDR3 consists of 15 residues. Germline V lookup: CDR1 MGHDK, CDR2 SYGVNS. With 6 bases removed from V and 3 bases from J, the gap between germline ends came to 14 bases. In nucleotides, the CDR3 is TGTGCCAGCAGGAAGAATGGGGCAGACACCGGGGAGCTGTTTTTT. Amino acids: CASRKNGADTGELFF.

The V call is TRBV11-1, the J call TRBJ2-1; D tentatively fits TRBD1 or TRBD2 (5 bases each). The V gene lost 4 bases and the J gene lost 7 bases, with 20 bases spanning the gap. The CDR3 consists of 16 residues. The germline gives CDR1 SGHAT, CDR2 FQDESV (reference sequence). The CDR3: CASSWSPGPRENEQFF. The CDR3 DNA follows: TGTGCCAGCAGCTGGAGCCCGGGACCTCGGGAAAATGAGCAGTTCTTC.

This clone has a single count. This chain links TRBV27 with TRBJ2-2, with D hard to call. Germline V gene sequence: CDR1 MNHEY, CDR2 SMNVEV (reference sequence). CDR3 length: 15 residues. V was pared by 1 base and J by 1 base, with 7 bases between. The DNA for the CDR3 is TGTGCCAGCAGTTTATTGGCCAGGAACACCGGGGAGCTGTTTTTT. Translation gives CASSLLARNTGELFF.

The gene calls are TRBV28 and TRBJ1-5; a weak D match, TRBD1 (5 bases). Germline loops: CDR1 MDHEN, CDR2 SYDVKM. Trimming shortened V by 3 bases and J by 8 bases, and 14 bases separated the two germline ends. The CDR3 has 14 residues. CDR3 sequence reads: CASSFSGSGEPQHF. The CDR3 coding sequence is TGTGCCAGCAGTTTCTCAGGGTCCGGGGAGCCCCAGCATTTT.

The chain carries TRBV7-9 and TRBJ1-2, with no clear D. Per germline, CDR1 SEHNR and CDR2 FQNEAQ (reference sequence). The length of the CDR3 is 12 residues. V lost 5 bases, J lost 9 bases, and 13 bases lay in between. CDR3 nucleotides: TGTGCCAGCAGCCCCGGGTTGCAAAGCTACACCTTC. This encodes CASSPGLQSYTF.

DNA of the CDR3: TGCGCCAGCAGCCTCCGCCCCGCCGGGACAGGGATTCTTAAGGGCGAGCAGTACTTC. Translated, it gives CASSLRPAGTGILKGEQYF. The chain couples TRBV4-1 to TRBJ2-7; 9 bases match TRBD1. Germline assignment: CDR1 MGHRA and CDR2 YSYEKL. The CDR3 has 19 amino acids. Unmatched junction bases numbered 22, after V lost 4 bases and J lost 6 bases.

The chain carries TRBV28 and TRBJ1-4; TRBD1 is a possible D gene (5 bases). V was trimmed by 4 bases and J by 4 bases, leaving 10 bases between them. CDR1 MDHEN and CDR2 SYDVKM come from the germline V gene. The CDR3 sequence is 14 residues long. CDR3 nucleotides: TGTGCCAGCAGTTCGGGACGGGTTAATGAAAAACTGTTTTTT. As protein: CASSSGRVNEKLFF.

The chain links TRBV9 to TRBJ1-2; D is possibly TRBD1 (5 bases). The germline V and J ends were trimmed by 5 bases and 8 bases, with 19 bases remaining between them. This CDR3 has 14 amino acids. Germline-derived CDR1 and CDR2 are SGDLS and YYNGEE. The chain's CDR3 is CASSPGATPDGYTF. In DNA form, the CDR3 reads TGTGCCAGCAGTCCCGGGGCGACCCCGGACGGCTACACCTTC.

The V gene is TRBV14, the J gene TRBJ2-7, with D hard to call. CDR1 and CDR2 from the germline V gene are SGHDN and FVKESK. The CDR3 is 13 amino acids. Between the trimmed V and J ends, which lost 3 bases and 0 bases, there was a span of 6 bases. The DNA for the CDR3 is TGTGCCAGCAGCCATCTACCCTCCTACGAGCAGTACTTC. Protein product: CASSHLPSYEQYF.

The chain links TRBV27 to TRBJ2-2; the D is unclear. The CDR3 extends over 13 amino acids. CDR1 MNHEY and CDR2 SMNVEV come from the germline V gene (reference sequence). V lost 1 base, J lost 4 bases, and 4 bases lay in between. CDR3 nucleotide sequence: TGTGCCAGCAGTTTATTGCCCACCGGGGAGCTGTTTTTT. This codes for CASSLLPTGELFF.

This clone has a single count. CDR3 region: CASSYWDRGRAEAFF. Here the CDR3 DNA reads TGTGCCAGCAGTTACTGGGACAGGGGAAGGGCTGAAGCTTTCTTT. The rearrangement uses TRBV6-5 and TRBJ1-1; 10 bases line up with TRBD1. Germline CDR1 reads MNHEY; CDR2 reads SVGAGI. V trimming: 1 base; J trimming: 6 bases; junction bases outside the gene matches: 5. The CDR3 spans 15 residues.

The V call is TRBV6-6, the J call TRBJ2-3; D is possibly TRBD1 (5 bases). V was cut by 7 bases and J by 1 base, with 9 bases left in between. Germline V gene data show CDR1 as MNHNY and CDR2 as SVGAGI (reference sequence). This CDR3 spans 13 amino acids. This chain's CDR3 is CASIKQGTDTQYF. The CDR3 nucleotides are TGTGCCAGCATCAAACAGGGCACAGATACGCAGTATTTT.

Ten or more counts support this clone. The rearrangement uses TRBV4-2 and TRBJ1-3, with D unresolved. This CDR3 has 15 amino acids. Germline CDR1 reads LGHNA; CDR2 reads YNFKEQ. V gave up 0 bases and J gave up 3 bases, with 9 bases separating them. For the CDR3, the DNA is TGTGCCAGCAGCCAAGATTGGGGTGGTGGAAACACCATATATTTT. Amino acids: CASSQDWGGGNTIYF.

This chain uses TRBV7-8 with TRBJ1-3; D unresolved. Between the trimmed V and J ends, which lost 0 bases and 4 bases, there was a span of 4 bases. The CDR3 extends over 13 amino acids. Germline CDR1 reads SGHVS; CDR2 reads FQNEAQ. The CDR3 loop reads CASSLAGGNTIYF. Here the CDR3 DNA reads TGTGCCAGCAGCTTAGCCGGCGGAAACACCATATATTTT.

The V call is TRBV11-2, the J call TRBJ2-1; D is possibly TRBD1 or TRBD2 (5 bases each). Trimming removed 8 bases at V and 1 base at J, with 9 bases between. Per the germline V gene, CDR1 is SGHAT and CDR2 is FQNNGV. CDR3 length equals 13 residues. The CDR3 DNA reads as TGTGCCAGCTTGGGGGTTTCCTACAATGAGCAGTTCTTC. This sequence encodes CASLGVSYNEQFF. Supplemented by reference TRBV11-2 and TRBJ2-1, the full variable domain reads EAGVAQSPRYKIIEKRQSVAFWCNPISGHATLYWYQQILGQGPKLLIQFQNNGVVDDSQLPKDRFSAERLKGVDSTLKIQPAKLEDSAVYLCASLGVSYNEQFFGPGTRLTVL.

This CDR3 reads CASSYGRAAGDTEAFF. The CDR3 DNA reads TGTGCCAGCAGTTACGGGCGGGCGGCCGGCGACACTGAAGCTTTCTTT. This chain joins TRBV6-5 and TRBJ1-1; no firm D call. Between the trimmed V and J ends, which lost 2 bases and 3 bases, there was a span of 16 bases. The CDR3 runs to 16 residues. Germline loops: CDR1 MNHEY, CDR2 SVGAGI.

This chain connects TRBV7-9 to TRBJ2-1, with D possibly being TRBD2 (5 bases). This CDR3 is built from 15 residues. The V and J ends lost 5 bases and 4 bases respectively, with 15 bases between them. Germline V gene sequence: CDR1 SEHNR, CDR2 FQNEAQ (reference sequence). The CDR3 here is CASSLMRVRYNEQFF. The CDR3 DNA reads TGTGCCAGCAGCCTTATGAGGGTTCGGTACAATGAGCAGTTCTTC.

The V and J genes are TRBV5-1 and TRBJ2-1; TRBD2 aligns across 9 bases. The ends lost 4 bases at V and 7 bases at J; junction bases unmatched: 12. This CDR3 is built from 16 residues. Per the germline V gene, CDR1 is SGHRS and CDR2 is YFSETQ. The CDR3 protein is CASSLILAGAGNEQFF. The CDR3 DNA reads as TGCGCCAGCAGCCTAATATTAGCGGGAGCCGGGAATGAGCAGTTCTTC.

The V and J genes are TRBV20-1 and TRBJ2-7; D is possibly TRBD2 (5 bases). There are 11 residues in the CDR3. The germline V gene encodes CDR1 DFQATT and CDR2 SNEGSKA (reference sequence). Trimming left V 6 bases short and J 5 bases short, with 11 bases between. CDR3 coding DNA: TGCAGTGCCCCACTAGGGAACGAGCAGTACTTC. It codes for CSAPLGNEQYF.

This clone is a singleton in its sample. The chain is built from TRBV10-3 and TRBJ1-2, with D possibly being TRBD1 (5 bases). Looked up from germline, CDR1 is ENHRY and CDR2 is SYGVKD. V shed 5 bases and J shed 3 bases, with 13 bases lying between them. The CDR3 sequence is 14 residues long. The CDR3 protein is CAISKGRSDYGYTF. CDR3 DNA: TGTGCCATCAGTAAGGGGAGGTCAGACTATGGCTACACCTTC.

This sequence joins TRBV27 and TRBJ2-4; D not resolved. The CDR3 runs to 15 residues. Germline lookup yields CDR1 MNHEY and CDR2 SMNVEV (reference sequence). V dropped 2 bases and J dropped 8 bases, with 16 bases sitting between them. The CDR3 loop is CASSLGKQVRDIQYF. CDR3 nucleotide sequence: TGTGCCAGCAGTTTAGGGAAGCAGGTTAGGGACATTCAGTACTTC.

The V gene is TRBV6-5, the J gene TRBJ2-7, with D maybe TRBD1 (7 bases). Germline lookup yields CDR1 MNHEY and CDR2 SVGAGI. The CDR3 totals 13 residues. V was trimmed by 6 bases and J by 2 bases, leaving 11 bases between them. The chain's CDR3 is CASSAGQTYEQYF. The CDR3 DNA is TGTGCCAGCAGCGCGGGACAGACCTACGAGCAGTACTTC.

This clone was detected only a few times. The chain has TRBV5-6 and TRBJ2-1, with D perhaps TRBD2 (6 bases). V lost 0 bases and J 3 bases, leaving 10 bases between the germline ends. CDR1 is SGHDT and CDR2 is YYEEEE in the germline V gene. This CDR3 has 15 amino acids. The CDR3 DNA reads as TGTGCCAGCAGCTTGGGCGGGGACTTCTACAATGAGCAGTTCTTC. This sequence encodes CASSLGGDFYNEQFF.

This clone has a single count. The chain is built from TRBV28 and TRBJ1-4, with unresolved D. The CDR3 has 13 residues. Trimming removed 10 bases from V and 1 base from J, with 10 bases in between. Germline loops: CDR1 MDHEN, CDR2 SYDVKM. The CDR3 loop reads CAKKGLTNEKLFF. CDR3 in DNA: TGTGCCAAGAAGGGATTAACTAATGAAAAACTGTTTTTT.

The V and J genes are TRBV11-1 and TRBJ1-2, with a possible D match to TRBD1 (5 bases). The CDR3 length is 14 residues. CDR1 SGHAT and CDR2 FQDESV come from the germline V gene (reference sequence). Trimming removed 5 bases from V and 4 bases from J, with 14 bases in between. The CDR3 DNA is TGTGCCAGCAGCGAACTCCGGGGGAGCTATGGCTACACCTTC. Protein product: CASSELRGSYGYTF.

The rearrangement uses TRBV11-3 and TRBJ2-1; no firm D call. With 5 bases removed from V and 4 bases from J, the gap between germline ends came to 12 bases. The germline V gene has CDR1 SGHNT and CDR2 YENEEA. The CDR3 is 14 amino acids. The CDR3 DNA sequence: TGTGCCAGCAGCCCCGATCGCGGATACAATGAGCAGTTCTTC. This translates into CASSPDRGYNEQFF. Looking up the rest from reference TRBV11-3 and TRBJ2-1 gives the full variable domain: EAGVVQSPRYKIIEKKQPVAFWCNPISGHNTLYWYLQNLGQGPELLIRYENEEAVDDSQLPKDRFSAERLKGVDSTLKIQPAELGDSAVYLCASSPDRGYNEQFFGPGTRLTVL.